The next 32 T cell receptor beta chains were all read from a single sample in a study of blood T cell repertoires in COVID-19. Here immunoSEQ multiplex PCR was the method, and the copy in TCRdb shows in-frame clones only, minus some. Of 100,000 or so clones listed, 65% to 90% are singletons. Sequenced material: peripheral blood. The receptor set was obtained from a man older than 75 with acute or convalescent COVID-19.

CDR3 nucleotide sequence: TGCGCCAGCAGCCAAGAGGCGGTAGAAACAGGTAATGAGCAGTTCTTC. It codes for CASSQEAVETGNEQFF. The gene calls are TRBV4-1 and TRBJ2-1; possibly TRBD1 for D (5 bases). The germline gives CDR1 MGHRA, CDR2 YSYEKL. The CDR3 loop spans 16 amino acids. The V end was cut by 0 bases, the J end by 7 bases, with 16 bases between.

The table lists this clone with a few counts. CDR3 DNA: TGCAGCACTGTGGGGGGAACGACTGAAGCTTTCTTT. Translated, it gives CSTVGGTTEAFF. V usage is TRBV29-1 and J usage is TRBJ1-1; perhaps TRBD1 as D (5 bases). The CDR3 is 12 amino acids. Per the germline V gene, CDR1 is SQVTM and CDR2 is ANQGSEA. Trimming removed 8 bases from V and 5 bases from J, with 15 bases in between.

The chain recombines TRBV7-3 with TRBJ2-7; D is perhaps TRBD2 (5 bases). Germline CDR1 reads SGHTA; CDR2 reads FQGTGA. CDR3 size: 15 residues. The ends were cut back, 5 bases at V and 2 bases at J, with 16 bases in the middle. The CDR3 DNA reads TGTGCCAGCAGCCCCGCCCTAGCATCGACCTACGAGCAGTACTTC. Its translation: CASSPALASTYEQYF. The complete variable domain, with remaining parts taken from reference TRBV7-3 and TRBJ2-7, reads GAGVSQTPSNKVTEKGKYVELRCDPISGHTALYWYRQSLGQGPEFLIYFQGTGAADDSGLPNDRFFAVRPEGSVSTLKIQRTERGDSAVYLCASSPALASTYEQYFGPGTRLTVT.

V and J are TRBV5-1 and TRBJ2-2, with a weak D call TRBD1 (9 bases). The V and J ends lost 4 bases and 6 bases respectively, with 19 bases between them. Germline V gives CDR1 SGHRS, CDR2 YFSETQ. CDR3 length equals 16 residues. CDR3 coding DNA: TGCGCCAGCAGCCCGGGAGGGACAGGGAGCGCCGGGGAGCTGTTTTTT. Amino acid sequence: CASSPGGTGSAGELFF.

This chain uses TRBV5-1 with TRBJ2-7; D is undetermined. In germline, CDR1 is SGHRS, CDR2 YFSETQ. V lost 4 bases and J 3 bases, leaving 5 bases between the germline ends. The CDR3 runs to 11 residues. The CDR3 loop reads CASSQDYEQYF. The CDR3 region has the DNA TGCGCCAGCAGCCAGGACTACGAGCAGTACTTC.

This chain connects TRBV6-5 to TRBJ1-5, with TRBD1 matching over 7 bases. Looked up from germline, CDR1 is MNHEY and CDR2 is SVGAGI. The CDR3 sequence is 15 residues long. With 5 bases clipped from V and 1 base from J, the junction kept 5 bases outside the gene matches. CDR3 loop: CASSPGGHSNQPQHF. DNA for the CDR3: TGTGCCAGCAGTCCAGGGGGTCACAGCAATCAGCCCCAGCATTTT.

This chain's CDR3 is CASSRGTGGLGNQPQHF. The CDR3 coding sequence is TGTGCCAGCAGTCGAGGGACAGGGGGCCTAGGCAATCAGCCCCAGCATTTT. The rearrangement links TRBV27 to TRBJ1-5, with TRBD1 matching over 12 bases. The CDR3 has 17 amino acids. V was pared by 5 bases and J by 2 bases, with 7 bases of the junction left unmatched. In germline, CDR1 is MNHEY, CDR2 SMNVEV (reference sequence).

The chain joins TRBV29-1 to TRBJ1-2, with TRBD1 as a possible D gene (6 bases). Germline V gene data show CDR1 as SQVTM and CDR2 as ANQGSEA. Trimming stripped 5 bases from V and 5 bases from J, with 18 bases between. The CDR3 totals 14 residues. Here the CDR3 DNA reads TGCAGCGTTCAAAACAGGGAAGGGCGTTATGGCTACACCTTC. This translates into CSVQNREGRYGYTF.

The chain combines TRBV7-3 with TRBJ2-2; 10 nucleotides match TRBD1. This CDR3 contains 16 residues. The germline CDR1 and CDR2 sequences are SGHTA and FQGTGA. After removal of 3 bases from V and 4 bases from J, the junction contained 5 bases not matched to a gene. The CDR3 is CASSFGTGVGTGELFF. The CDR3 DNA is TGTGCCAGCAGCTTTGGGACAGGGGTTGGCACCGGGGAGCTGTTTTTT. The entire variable domain, with the rest obtained from reference TRBV7-3 and TRBJ2-2, is as follows: GAGVSQTPSNKVTEKGKYVELRCDPISGHTALYWYRQSLGQGPEFLIYFQGTGAADDSGLPNDRFFAVRPEGSVSTLKIQRTERGDSAVYLCASSFGTGVGTGELFFGEGSRLTVL.

The chain links TRBV28 to TRBJ2-1; 13 positions agree with TRBD2. This CDR3 spans 15 amino acids. Losses at the gene ends were 8 bases for V and 6 bases for J; bases not matched to a gene: 7. Per the germline V gene, CDR1 is MDHEN and CDR2 is SYDVKM. CDR3 coding DNA: TGTGCCAGCTTGACTAGCGGGAGGCCGGGCAATGAGCAGTTCTTC. It yields the protein CASLTSGRPGNEQFF.

In DNA, the CDR3 is TGCGCCAGCAGCCAAGCCGGGGGTACAGGGGGCCACGAGCAGTACTTC. It codes for CASSQAGGTGGHEQYF. The rearrangement links TRBV4-1 to TRBJ2-7, with 9 bases fitting TRBD1. With V trimmed by 1 base and J by 5 bases, 9 bases remained unmatched. Germline CDR1 and CDR2: MGHRA and YSYEKL. The CDR3 has 16 residues.

The chain carries TRBV6-5 and TRBJ2-1; TRBD1 matches 9 bases. Germline V gene data show CDR1 as MNHEY and CDR2 as SVGAGI. Trimming took 5 bases from V and 6 from J; bases not matched to a gene: 5. CDR3 size: 14 residues. The CDR3 region has the DNA TGTGCCAGCAGTCGGGACAGGGTGGTCAATGAGCAGTTCTTC. It is translated as CASSRDRVVNEQFF.

This clone was seen more than once but under ten times. The genes are TRBV14 and TRBJ2-1; weak D call: TRBD1 (7 bases). Trimming took off 3 bases at V and 7 bases at J, with 16 bases between the two ends. CDR1 is SGHDN and CDR2 is FVKESK in the germline V gene. The CDR3 has 15 residues. The CDR3 DNA reads as TGTGCCAGCAGCCAGGGGCAGGGGGGAAGGAATGAGCAGTTCTTC. Translated, it gives CASSQGQGGRNEQFF.

With regard to this clone: An end of the junction does not agree with germline; a read error may underlie this. V usage is TRBV3-1 (or the pseudogene TRBV3-2) and J usage is TRBJ2-5, with 10 positions matching TRBD1. The CDR3 has 12 residues. Germline V gene sequence: CDR1 LGHDT, CDR2 YNNKEL (reference sequence). The CDR3 DNA reads TGTGCCAGCAGCCGGCACGGGACAGGGGCCAACTTC. This encodes CASSRHGTGANF.

The chain employs TRBV12-3 or TRBV12-4 and TRBJ1-1; D is perhaps TRBD1 (5 bases). V dropped 7 bases and J dropped 1 base, with 10 bases sitting between them. The CDR3 sequence is 13 residues long. The CDR3 is CASTQGQNTEAFF. The CDR3 region has the DNA TGTGCCAGCACCCAAGGACAGAACACTGAAGCTTTCTTT.

The chain couples TRBV19 to TRBJ1-2; 11 bases map to TRBD1. The CDR3 runs to 16 residues. V was clipped by 9 bases and J by 3 bases; unmatched bases: 12. CDR1 is LNHDA, CDR2 SQIVND, per germline (reference sequence). The CDR3 sequence: CASPGQGASFDYGYTF. CDR3 sequence (DNA): TGTGCCAGCCCCGGACAGGGGGCGTCGTTTGACTATGGCTACACCTTC.

The V and J genes are TRBV18 and TRBJ1-4, with 9 positions matching TRBD1. Germline loops: CDR1 KGHSH, CDR2 LQKENI. With 1 base clipped from V and 4 bases from J, the junction kept 10 bases outside the gene matches. The CDR3 totals 18 residues. CDR3 amino acids: CASSPQPGQGLINEKLFF. CDR3 sequence (DNA): TGTGCCAGCTCACCACAACCGGGACAGGGATTGATTAATGAAAAACTGTTTTTT.

This chain joins TRBV29-1 and TRBJ2-7, with 8 nucleotides matching TRBD1. The CDR3 contains 13 residues. The germline V gene has CDR1 SQVTM and CDR2 ANQGSEA. V gave up 7 bases and J gave up 1 base; unmatched junction bases: 6. The CDR3 reads CSAGTGVSYEQYF. The CDR3 DNA is TGCAGCGCCGGGACAGGAGTTTCCTACGAGCAGTACTTC.

This clone is a singleton in its sample. The gene calls are TRBV28 and TRBJ2-3, with a possible D match to TRBD2 (6 bases). The CDR3 is 16 residues long. The V gene lost 5 bases and the J gene lost 0 bases, with 15 bases spanning the gap. Per the germline V gene, CDR1 is MDHEN and CDR2 is SYDVKM. The CDR3: CASSGPSVTSTDTQYF. The CDR3, as DNA: TGTGCCAGCAGTGGGCCTAGCGTTACTAGCACAGATACGCAGTATTTT.

V and J are TRBV13 and TRBJ2-7; TRBD1 matches at 8 bases. V was clipped by 3 bases and J by 9 bases; unmatched bases: 10. Germline V gene data show CDR1 as PRHDT and CDR2 as FYEKMQ (reference sequence). The length of the CDR3 is 14 residues. The DNA for the CDR3 is TGTGCCAGCAGCTTTGGGACAGGCTTCTCCGGGCAGTACTTC. Protein: CASSFGTGFSGQYF.

This sequence joins TRBV5-1 and TRBJ2-2; 7 bases map to TRBD1. The germline V gene has CDR1 SGHRS and CDR2 YFSETQ. The CDR3 has 16 residues. Unmatched junction bases numbered 4, after V lost 1 base and J lost 1 base. The CDR3 nucleotides read TGCGCCAGCAGCTTGACCCGGACAGGGAACACCGGGGAGCTGTTTTTT. It encodes CASSLTRTGNTGELFF.

Concerning this clone: The sample has other DNA sequences that encode this CDR3 too. The CDR3 loop is CASSPGQGNSPLHF. CDR3 DNA sequence: TGCGCCAGCAGCCCAGGACAGGGTAATTCACCCCTCCACTTT. The rearrangement uses TRBV5-1 and TRBJ1-6; 8 bases are shared with TRBD1. Germline V gene lookup returns CDR1 SGHRS and CDR2 YFSETQ. This CDR3 is built from 14 residues. The junction had 3 bases not matched to a gene; V was cut back by 4 bases and J by 6 bases.

This clone was seen once. The chain combines TRBV7-2 with TRBJ2-7, with a possible D match to TRBD1 (6 bases). The CDR3 length is 14 residues. The germline CDR1 and CDR2 sequences are SGHTA and FQGNSA. Deletions cut 7 bases from V and 2 bases from J, with 15 bases between. Here the CDR3 reads CASTLVNRAYEQYF. The CDR3 bases are TGTGCCAGCACCCTAGTAAACAGGGCCTACGAGCAGTACTTC.

This clone showed up just a few times. The chain combines TRBV9 with TRBJ2-5; 12 bases line up with TRBD1. This CDR3 is built from 18 residues. Germline lookup yields CDR1 SGDLS and CDR2 YYNGEE. Germline trimming cut 0 bases from V and 6 bases from J; bases unmatched to any gene: 12. The CDR3 DNA is TGTGCCAGCAGCGTAGGGCCCCTCCCGGGACAGGGGGCAAAGACCCAGTACTTC. This gives the protein CASSVGPLPGQGAKTQYF.

The genes are TRBV7-8 and TRBJ2-2; D might be TRBD2 (7 bases). Trimming shortened V by 4 bases and J by 6 bases, and 9 bases separated the two germline ends. The CDR3 length is 13 residues. Germline lookup yields CDR1 SGHVS and CDR2 FQNEAQ. The CDR3 coding sequence is TGTGCCAGCAGCTCCGGGGGGCCCGGGGAGCTGTTTTTT. Encoded protein: CASSSGGPGELFF.

This clone has only one observation. The rearrangement uses TRBV6-5 and TRBJ1-6; 8 bases line up with TRBD1. The CDR3 consists of 13 residues. CDR1 and CDR2 from the germline V gene are MNHEY and SVGAGI. Unmatched junction bases numbered 13, after V lost 7 bases and J lost 17 bases. The CDR3 is CASNARGQAPIHF. DNA for the CDR3: TGTGCCAGCAATGCTAGGGGACAGGCTCCTATCCACTTT.

V and J are TRBV2 and TRBJ1-6; D is ambiguous. V lost 2 bases to trimming and J lost 5 bases, with 7 bases between them. Germline CDR1 SNHLY, CDR2 FYNNEI. The CDR3 length is 14 residues. Here the CDR3 reads CASSETVNNSPLHF. The CDR3 DNA follows: TGTGCCAGCAGTGAAACAGTTAATAATTCACCCCTCCACTTT.

The rearrangement uses TRBV30 and TRBJ1-1, with 8 nucleotides matching TRBD1. CDR1 GTSNPN and CDR2 SVGIG come from the germline V gene (reference sequence). Trimming removed 2 bases from V and 1 base from J; junction bases left unmatched: 3. The CDR3 covers 14 residues. The DNA of the CDR3 is TGTGCCTGGAGTTCAGGGACAGGGAACACTGAAGCTTTCTTT. Residues: CAWSSGTGNTEAFF.

On this clone: This sample includes further DNA sequences coding for the same CDR3. J is TRBJ1-5 and V is TRBV11-2; D remains ambiguous. Germline values: CDR1 SGHAT, CDR2 FQNNGV. Trimming stripped 1 base from V and 7 bases from J, with 8 bases between. This CDR3 has 13 residues. The CDR3: CASSLGRGQPQHF. CDR3 bases: TGTGCCAGCAGCTTAGGCCGGGGACAGCCCCAGCATTTT.

This clone came up once. This chain uses TRBV28 with TRBJ1-2, with 8 nucleotides matching TRBD1. CDR1 MDHEN and CDR2 SYDVKM come from the germline V gene. The V segment lost 7 bases and the J segment 6 bases; nucleotides outside the gene matches: 13. The CDR3 totals 15 residues. For the CDR3, the DNA is TGTGCCAGCACCGTGAGGCCAGGGGGCAGACATGGCTACACCTTC. This gives the protein CASTVRPGGRHGYTF.

The chain combines TRBV7-9 with TRBJ1-4, with 9 bases that match TRBD1. Germline trimming cut 3 bases from V and 0 bases from J; bases unmatched to any gene: 11. This CDR3 has 19 residues. Per the germline V gene, CDR1 is SEHNR and CDR2 is FQNEAQ (reference sequence). CDR3 DNA: TGTGCCAGCAGCTTGTCCGGGACAGGGACGGGCGCAACTAATGAAAAACTGTTTTTT. Amino acid sequence: CASSLSGTGTGATNEKLFF.

The V call is TRBV5-8, the J call TRBJ2-3, with no clear D. Germline CDR1 is SGHTS and CDR2 is YDEGEE. V dropped 1 base and J dropped 2 bases, with 14 bases sitting between them. CDR3 size: 16 residues. The CDR3 here is CASSLRLSDYTDTQYF. In nucleotides, the CDR3 is TGTGCCAGCAGCTTGCGCCTTTCAGATTACACAGATACGCAGTATTTT.